This entry lists 7 T cell receptor beta chains sequenced from one sample in a study of monozygotic twins with inflammatory bowel disease. TCRdb derives one entry per CDR3 protein from the 5' RACE reads, leaving out DNA. Its table records some 160,000 distinct CDR3 sequences. Sequenced sample: blood. All receptors derive from a human donor with ulcerative colitis or Crohn's disease, or a healthy co-twin of an affected twin (not recorded which).

The gene calls are TRBV10-3 and TRBJ2-1; TCRdb names TRBD1, which stays unverified in the absence of DNA. Germline V gene lookup returns CDR1 ENHRY and CDR2 SYGVKD. The CDR3 spans 13 residues. CDR3 residues: CAATGGGYNEQFF.

The rearrangement joins TRBV20-1 to TRBJ2-7; as DNA is missing, the TRBD1 call by TCRdb cannot be tested. The CDR3 length is 15 residues. Per germline, CDR1 DFQATT and CDR2 SNEGSKA (reference sequence). This CDR3 reads CSARTWDRGLYEQYF.

The gene calls are TRBV14 and TRBJ2-1; TCRdb's D call of TRBD1 is untestable without DNA. This CDR3 spans 14 amino acids. CDR1 and CDR2 (germline): SGHDN, FVKESK. This CDR3 is CASSPHTGVDEQFF.

The chain employs TRBV4-1 and TRBJ2-7; absent DNA, TCRdb's TRBD2 call cannot be checked. The CDR3 is 16 amino acids. CDR1 is MGHRA, CDR2 YSYEKL, per germline. The CDR3 spells CASSHGGASGFYEQYF.

The chain carries TRBV19 and TRBJ2-7; the D call of TRBD1 rests on TCRdb alone, since no DNA is present to check it. The CDR3 has 15 amino acids. In germline, CDR1 is LNHDA, CDR2 SQIVND (reference sequence). CDR3 sequence reads: CASSSGPHTSYEQYF.

V is TRBV5-8 and J is TRBJ2-1; TCRdb proposes TRBD2, but this gene call is untestable without DNA. The germline gives CDR1 SGHTS, CDR2 YDEGEE. This CDR3 comprises 16 residues. CDR3 loop: CASIRSGLSSYNEQFF.

The rearrangement uses TRBV20-1 and TRBJ1-2; TCRdb gives TRBD1 as the D gene, but with no DNA this cannot be confirmed. This CDR3 has 15 residues. The germline gives CDR1 DFQATT, CDR2 SNEGSKA (reference sequence). The CDR3 protein is CSAIRSGTGGYGYTF.